These 8 T cell receptor beta chains share one sample of origin, sequenced in a study of T cell responses to AZD1222 COVID-19 vaccine. Sequencing used immunoSEQ multiplex PCR; TCRdb keeps in-frame clones, though not all of them. The data hold more than 65,000 clones, with 80% to 90% observed a single time. The sequences come from peripheral blood, collected 28 days after the second AZD1222 dose. The receptors derive from an adult who received the AZD1222 COVID-19 vaccine.

This chain links TRBV19 with TRBJ2-3; D gene unclear. CDR1 and CDR2 from the germline V gene are LNHDA and SQIVND (reference sequence). Between the trimmed V and J ends, which lost 7 bases and 0 bases, there was a span of 11 bases. The CDR3 is 14 residues long. The CDR3 here is CASNPSTSTDTQYF. The CDR3 bases are TGTGCCAGTAACCCTTCTACTAGCACAGATACGCAGTATTTT.

This clone has only one observation. The chain combines TRBV18 with TRBJ1-1; tentative D call: TRBD1 (6 bases). Trimming removed 5 bases at V and 3 bases at J, with 10 bases between. This CDR3 region has 13 residues. The V gene's germline CDR1 is KGHSH and CDR2 LQKENI. CDR3 nucleotide sequence: TGTGCCAGCTCAGACGGACAGCACACTGAAGCTTTCTTT. As protein: CASSDGQHTEAFF. Variable domain in full (rest from reference TRBV18 and TRBJ1-1): NAGVMQNPRHLVRRRGQEARLRCSPMKGHSHVYWYRQLPEEGLKFMVYLQKENIIDESGMPKERFSAEFPKEGPSILRIQQVVRGDSAAYFCASSDGQHTEAFFGQGTRLTVV.

In the case of this clone: An end of the junction differs from the germline gene, which may be a read error. The chain joins TRBV11-3 to TRBJ2-1, with 7 bases identical to TRBD2. Germline CDR1 SGHNT, CDR2 YENEEA. The CDR3 loop spans 11 amino acids. For the CDR3, the DNA is TGTGCCAGCAGCTTAAGCGGGGATATAATCTTC. Its protein is CASSLSGDIIF.

This clone was counted once. The rearrangement uses TRBV6-1 and TRBJ2-7; 9 bases line up with TRBD1. Losses at the gene ends were 4 bases for V and 3 bases for J; bases not matched to a gene: 10. The CDR3 is 16 residues long. Germline V lookup: CDR1 MNHNS, CDR2 SASEGT. CDR3 sequence reads: CASSVQFTGGSYEQYF. The CDR3 DNA sequence: TGTGCCAGCAGTGTCCAATTTACAGGGGGCAGCTACGAGCAGTACTTC.

The CDR3 reads CASSLVRNQPQHF. CDR3 coding DNA: TGTGCCAGCAGCTTAGTTCGGAATCAGCCCCAGCATTTT. The chain combines TRBV7-8 with TRBJ1-5; D gene uncertain. The V and J ends lost 1 base and 4 bases respectively, with 5 bases between them. CDR3 length: 13 residues. The germline V gene encodes CDR1 SGHVS and CDR2 FQNEAQ.

This chain uses TRBV30 with TRBJ1-6; a possible D gene is TRBD1 (5 bases). CDR1 is GTSNPN and CDR2 is SVGIG in the germline V gene (reference sequence). Trimming stripped 4 bases from V and 6 bases from J, with 25 bases between. This CDR3 has 18 residues. The CDR3 DNA follows: TGTGCCTGGATCTTGTTCATCAGGGCCACTACCTTTAATTCACCCCTCCACTTT. Protein: CAWILFIRATTFNSPLHF.

V gene TRBV7-3 combines with J gene TRBJ1-2; the D is unclear. With 5 bases removed from V and 4 bases from J, the gap between germline ends came to 14 bases. Germline CDR1 SGHTA, CDR2 FQGTGA. This CDR3 has 14 residues. Written as DNA, the CDR3 is TGTGCCAGCAGCCACCCTTATTCGGGCTATGGCTACACCTTC. Encoded protein: CASSHPYSGYGYTF.

The rearrangement links TRBV5-8 to TRBJ1-2; D is perhaps TRBD1 (6 bases). V gave up 4 bases and J gave up 8 bases, with 12 bases separating them. CDR1 and CDR2 from the germline V gene are SGHTS and YDEGEE. The CDR3 is 12 residues long. CDR3: CASSLSGVGYTF. As DNA, the CDR3 is TGTGCCAGCAGCCTGTCAGGGGTCGGCTACACCTTC.